These T cell receptor beta chains were read from a single sample in a study of cytomegalovirus exposure and HLA in healthy donors. Libraries were prepared by immunoSEQ multiplex PCR; TCRdb keeps only in-frame clonotypes and omits some of them. The sample lists 95,000 to 150,000 clones; around 70% were seen once. The sequenced material came from PBMCs. The receptors come from a woman aged 40 to 55 in good health and CMV-seropositive. Both conserved end residues are part of each CDR3. Fields, in order: clone size, J gene, V gene, D gene, CDR3 protein, CDR3 DNA. D genes are given only for firm matches. The size of a clone is reported for some rows only, either as once, few or many, or as a class for expanded clones.

NA | TRBJ2-1 | TRBV7-6 | TRBD2 | CASSRGLADNEQFF | TGTGCCAGCAGCCGGGGACTAGCTGACAATGAGCAGTTCTTC
NA | TRBJ1-1 | TRBV5-6 | NA | CASSLWGDTEAFF | TGTGCCAGCAGCTTGTGGGGGGACACTGAAGCTTTCTTT
NA | TRBJ2-1 | TRBV28 | TRBD1 | CASIPAGTGGDEQFF | TGTGCCAGCATCCCCGCCGGGACAGGGGGTGATGAGCAGTTCTTC
few | TRBJ1-1 | TRBV10-3 | NA | CATGWATEAFF | TGTGCCACGGGGTGGGCCACTGAAGCTTTCTTT
NA | TRBJ2-1 | TRBV2 | TRBD2 | CASRAGLADNEQFF | TGTGCCAGCAGAGCGGGACTAGCGGACAATGAGCAGTTCTTC
NA | TRBJ2-3 | TRBV2 | TRBD2 | CASSLLAGGRDTQYF | TGTGCCAGCAGCCTACTAGCGGGGGGGCGTGATACGCAGTATTTT
NA | TRBJ1-2 | TRBV9 | NA | CASSVGGGANYGYTF | TGTGCCAGCAGCGTAGGGGGGGGAGCTAACTATGGCTACACCTTC
NA | TRBJ2-1 | TRBV25-1 | NA | CASRRTGTGGEQFF | TGTGCCAGCAGGCGGACAGGCACCGGGGGTGAGCAGTTCTTC
few | TRBJ1-1 | TRBV7-9 | NA | CASSLLGVGDTEAFF | TGTGCCAGCAGCTTACTCGGGGTCGGGGACACTGAAGCTTTCTTT
NA | TRBJ1-2 | TRBV5-4 | TRBD1 | CASSVRGTGGIYGYTF | TGTGCCAGCAGCGTGCGGGGGACAGGGGGGATCTATGGCTACACCTTC
NA | TRBJ2-7 | TRBV5-1 | NA | CASSPRRQFSYEQYF | TGCGCCAGCAGCCCCCGGAGGCAGTTTTCCTACGAGCAGTACTTC
NA | TRBJ1-6 | TRBV5-4 | NA | CASSSNPPMTASGDSPLHF | TGTGCCAGCAGCTCAAACCCTCCAATGACAGCCTCGGGCGATTCACCCCTCCACTTT
NA | TRBJ1-5 | TRBV10-2 | TRBD1 | CASNRQGNNQPQHF | TGCGCCAGCAATCGACAGGGGAACAATCAGCCCCAGCATTTT
NA | TRBJ1-1 | TRBV27 | TRBD1 | CASSLWAGGTEAFF | TGTGCCAGCAGTTTATGGGCAGGGGGCACTGAAGCTTTCTTT
NA | TRBJ1-6 | TRBV6-1 | NA | CASNSGGRNSPLHF | TGTGCCAGCAATTCCGGGGGTAGGAATTCACCCCTCCACTTT
NA | TRBJ2-6 | TRBV2 | NA | CASTGGAPGANVLTF | TGTGCCAGCACTGGGGGGGCTCCCGGGGCCAACGTCCTGACTTTC
NA | TRBJ1-1 | TRBV25-1 | NA | CASTTSEAVPNTEAFF | TGTGCCAGCACCACTTCCGAGGCGGTACCGAACACTGAAGCTTTCTTT
NA | TRBJ2-7 | TRBV7-3 | TRBD2 | CASSSSGGPYEQYF | TGTGCCAGCAGCTCCAGCGGGGGTCCCTACGAGCAGTACTTC
few | TRBJ1-2 | TRBV9 | NA | CASSATDYGYTF | TGTGCCAGCAGCGCCACGGACTATGGCTACACCTTC
NA | TRBJ1-1 | TRBV6-5 | NA | CASAVADMNTEAFF | TGTGCCAGTGCAGTGGCAGACATGAACACTGAAGCTTTCTTT
NA | TRBJ1-4 | TRBV5-1 | NA | CASSTDSPTNEKLFF | TGCGCCAGCAGCACCGACTCCCCAACTAATGAAAAACTGTTTTTT
NA | TRBJ2-5 | TRBV29-1 | NA | CSVASRVGGETQYF | TGCAGCGTTGCCTCGAGGGTAGGGGGAGAGACCCAGTACTTC
NA | TRBJ1-5 | TRBV19 | NA | CASSIEAWQPQHF | TGTGCCAGTAGTATAGAGGCTTGGCAGCCCCAGCATTTT
NA | TRBJ1-1 | TRBV7-8 | NA | CASSLGGVAEAFF | TGTGCCAGCAGCTTAGGGGGGGTTGCTGAAGCTTTCTTT
once | TRBJ2-3 | TRBV5-1 | NA | CASSHVGPSTDTQYF | TGCGCCAGCAGTCATGTGGGCCCTAGCACAGATACGCAGTATTTT
NA | TRBJ2-1 | TRBV4-3 | TRBD2 | CASSPEVAGTSWYNEQFF | TGCGCCAGCAGCCCGGAGGTAGCGGGGACCTCGTGGTACAATGAGCAGTTCTTC
NA | TRBJ1-2 | TRBV7-9 | TRBD1 | CASSLGTGEEEYGYTF | TGTGCCAGCAGCTTAGGGACAGGGGAGGAAGAATATGGCTACACCTTC
NA | TRBJ1-1 | TRBV10-3 | TRBD1 | CAAKGGQGNTEAFF | TGTGCCGCCAAGGGAGGACAGGGGAACACTGAAGCTTTCTTT
NA | TRBJ2-3 | TRBV13 | NA | CASSFSQGSGIGDTQYF | TGTGCCAGCAGCTTTAGCCAAGGTAGTGGAATAGGAGATACGCAGTATTTT
few | TRBJ1-5 | TRBV19 | NA | CARPGGRVGQPQHF | TGTGCCAGACCGGGGGGGCGAGTCGGTCAGCCCCAGCATTTT
few | TRBJ1-1 | TRBV4-3 | NA | CASSQNQGWDTEAFF | TGCGCCAGCAGCCAAAACCAGGGTTGGGACACTGAAGCTTTCTTT
NA | TRBJ2-3 | TRBV11-1 | TRBD1 | CASSHNGQDSASSTDTQYF | TGTGCCAGCAGCCACAACGGACAGGACAGTGCTTCTAGCACAGATACGCAGTATTTT
NA | TRBJ1-4 | TRBV5-6 | NA | CASSTGTGRGEKLFF | TGTGCCAGCAGCACGGGGACTGGGCGGGGCGAAAAACTGTTTTTT
NA | TRBJ2-3 | TRBV7-2 | NA | CASSLGGERGTSTDTQYF | TGTGCCAGCAGCTTGGGCGGGGAACGGGGCACTAGCACAGATACGCAGTATTTT
once | TRBJ1-4 | TRBV4-3 | NA | CASSQDGRLRGANEKLFF | TGCGCCAGCAGCCAAGATGGCCGTTTACGGGGAGCTAATGAAAAACTGTTTTTT
NA | TRBJ2-4 | TRBV11-2 | NA | CASSPRIRDGIQYF | TGTGCCAGCAGCCCGAGAATCCGGGATGGCATTCAGTACTTC
NA | TRBJ2-5 | TRBV7-2 | NA | CASTDRGKETQYF | TGTGCCAGCACCGACAGAGGAAAAGAGACCCAGTACTTC
NA | TRBJ1-2 | TRBV29-1 | NA | CSVMTGVWDYGYTF | TGCAGCGTTATGACGGGGGTATGGGACTATGGCTACACCTTC
NA | TRBJ2-2 | TRBV6-5 | NA | CASSPGLNTGELFF | TGTGCCAGCAGCCCCGGGTTGAACACCGGGGAGCTGTTTTTT
NA | TRBJ2-3 | TRBV5-1 | NA | CASSLQGRTSTDTQYF | TGCGCCAGCAGCTTACAGGGCCGCACTAGCACAGATACGCAGTATTTT
NA | TRBJ1-2 | TRBV25-1 | NA | CASSERVPGGYTF | TGTGCCAGCAGTGAACGGGTGCCCGGGGGCTACACCTTC
NA | TRBJ2-2 | TRBV4-2 | TRBD2 | CASSQVELAGGRELFF | TGTGCCAGCAGCCAAGTTGAACTAGCGGGGGGGCGGGAGCTGTTTTTT
NA | TRBJ2-5 | TRBV2 | NA | CASSTEQETQYF | TGTGCCAGCAGTACAGAACAAGAGACCCAGTACTTC
NA | TRBJ1-2 | TRBV15 | NA | CATSRETTTRGYTF | TGTGCCACCAGCAGAGAAACGACGACTAGAGGCTACACCTTC
NA | TRBJ1-2 | TRBV15 | TRBD1 | CATSSQDRGYYGYTF | TGTGCCACCAGCAGCCAGGACAGGGGGTACTATGGCTACACCTTC
NA | TRBJ1-2 | TRBV5-1 | TRBD1 | CASSWGQGSNDGYTF | TGCGCCAGCAGCTGGGGACAGGGGTCGAACGATGGCTACACCTTC
few | TRBJ1-1 | TRBV19 | TRBD1 | CASKEAGGLLEAFF | TGTGCCAGTAAGGAGGCAGGGGGTCTTCTTGAAGCTTTCTTT
once | TRBJ2-1 | TRBV18 | TRBD2 | CASSPTSDYEQFF | TGTGCCAGCTCACCGACTAGCGATTATGAGCAGTTCTTC
NA | TRBJ2-5 | TRBV7-2 | NA | CASYGKETQYF | TGTGCCAGCTACGGGAAAGAGACCCAGTACTTC
NA | TRBJ2-1 | TRBV25-1 | TRBD2 | CASSEGRGAYNEQFF | TGTGCCAGCAGTGAAGGGCGGGGGGCCTACAATGAGCAGTTCTTC
NA | TRBJ1-6 | TRBV6-5 | NA | CASSPDRPNSPLHF | TGTGCCAGCAGCCCGGACAGACCTAATTCACCCCTCCACTTT
NA | TRBJ1-2 | TRBV28 | NA | CASSGGDYGYTF | TGTGCCAGCAGTGGGGGCGACTATGGCTACACCTTC
NA | TRBJ1-1 | TRBV6-1 | NA | CASSDRGQNTEAFF | TGTGCCAGCAGTGACCGGGGACAGAACACTGAAGCTTTCTTT
NA | TRBJ1-2 | TRBV28 | NA | CASSLRLYGYTF | TGTGCCAGCAGTCTCAGACTCTATGGCTACACCTTC
NA | TRBJ1-6 | TRBV7-2 | NA | CASSLVWAHRSPLHF | TGTGCCAGCAGCTTAGTTTGGGCCCACCGCTCACCCCTCCACTTT
NA | TRBJ1-1 | TRBV5-1 | NA | CASKQSPGVSAEAFF | TGCGCCAGCAAGCAAAGTCCGGGGGTTTCGGCTGAAGCTTTCTTT
NA | TRBJ1-1 | TRBV19 | TRBD1 | CASSDPGQGEAFF | TGTGCCAGTAGTGACCCGGGACAGGGTGAAGCTTTCTTT
NA | TRBJ2-2 | TRBV11-3 | NA | CASSLGSAGELFF | TGTGCCAGCAGCTTAGGGAGCGCCGGGGAGCTGTTTTTT